Given below is one T cell receptor (beta chain) in context. Its antigen remains undetermined. No much larger clone is present one base from it, and per-base qualities are unavailable. Library creation used the immunoSEQ multiplex PCR assay. DNA from the CD4+ T cells that had been cultured and isolated underwent TCR beta CDR3 sequencing. Concerning the study's data processing: Non-productive TCR sequences were removed and reads were trimmed to the CDR3 region, keeping CDR3s of at least 7 amino acids. Antigen-specific clonotypes were identified using the MANAFEST web app by comparison of expansion in peptide wells against reference cultures. For clones to be considered positive, expansion at FDR<0.05 versus reference and all other wells, an odds ratio above 5, and a frequency above 0.1% in two replicate wells were required. Clonotypes significantly expanded in SARS-CoV-2 spike wells and in at least one common cold coronavirus spike condition were defined as cross-reactive. CDR3 similarity was assessed by Levenshtein distance with the stringdist R package, and unrooted trees were built with ape in R 3.6.1. The immuneACCESS repertoire file appears here via TCRdb, limited to in-frame rearrangements. These files lack a portion of the clones; in checked studies, under half of the deficit traces to unresolved V genes, and the cause of the others is not known. The V and J calls and clone size were taken over from that table, and D and trimming were inferred from the DNA. The sample records fewer than 70,000 clones, about 80% of which are singletons. The leading ten clones occupy 9.5% to 15% of the sample.

The data stem from a study of vaccination effects on CD4 cells after COVID-19 (dated 2022 in TCRdb). With respect to the entire study: Each participant got two doses of an mRNA SARS-CoV-2 vaccine, either BNT162b2 or mRNA-1273. The Oncomine TCR Beta short-read assay on an Illumina iSeq 100 was used to sequence cultures from other donors in the study. SARS-CoV-2 spike-specific CD4+ TCR repertoires from before and after mRNA vaccination were compared in COVID-19 convalescent patients and in infection-naive vaccine recipients. The full study included some eleven COVID-19 convalescent patients and several SARS-CoV-2-naive healthy vaccine recipients. Summary of the overall study and its limitations: Only a small number of convalescent patients were included, and no early post-infection timepoints were available, which limited the study. Among healthy vaccine recipients, nearly all vaccine-induced clones were SARS-CoV-2 mono-reactive, and just 1 of 255 was cross-reactive with common cold coronaviruses. Clones induced by infection and clones induced by vaccination both contracted markedly at late timepoints after vaccination, which fits with T cell responses waning over time.

In the ViraFEST assay, PBMC were stimulated with viral peptide pools, and TCR sequencing was then used to find antigen-specific CD4+ T cell clonotypes based on their expansion. After approximately 11 days of culture, CD4+ T cells were isolated with the EasySep CD4+ T cell isolation kit. Healthy vaccine recipients had no prior SARS-CoV-2 infection, confirmed by negative nucleocapsid antibodies before and after vaccination. A few million PBMC per well were cultured with around 10 ug/ml peptides in IMDM containing about 5% human AB serum, around 10 IU/ml IL-2 and gentamicin. Half of the culture medium was replaced with fresh IL-2-containing medium on days 3 and 7. Each peptide stimulation condition was cultured in triplicate wells unless otherwise noted. PBMC were separated from whole blood using Ficoll-Paque Plus gradient centrifugation and were then either cryopreserved at -140C or used fresh. Overlapping peptide pools spanned the spike proteins of SARS-CoV-2 and the common cold coronaviruses HCoV-NL63, HCoV-OC43 and HCoV-229E. The QIAamp micro DNA kit was used to extract genomic DNA from the cultured CD4+ T cells.

CDR1 is given as SGDLS and CDR2 as YYNGEE, both from the germline V gene. The V and J ends are trimmed by 1 base and 4 bases, leaving 9 bases between them. The CDR3 measures 14 amino acids from cysteine to phenylalanine. The read is trimmed to its CDR3 DNA, 42 bases read in frame from base 1. This receptor was identified in a human donor who received a COVID-19 vaccine. In this chain, TRBV9 is recombined with TRBJ1-3; the D gene cannot be resolved reliably. The sequences come from CD4+ T cells from PBMCs cultured with SARS-CoV-2 spike peptides, collected before COVID-19 vaccination. Explained via the paper, the cell subset or site label denotes: SARS-CoV-2 spike overlapping peptide pool stimulation. The nucleotides are TGTGCCAGCAGCGTACTACAGACAGGAAACACCATATATTTT. Its amino acids are CASSVLQTGNTIYF.